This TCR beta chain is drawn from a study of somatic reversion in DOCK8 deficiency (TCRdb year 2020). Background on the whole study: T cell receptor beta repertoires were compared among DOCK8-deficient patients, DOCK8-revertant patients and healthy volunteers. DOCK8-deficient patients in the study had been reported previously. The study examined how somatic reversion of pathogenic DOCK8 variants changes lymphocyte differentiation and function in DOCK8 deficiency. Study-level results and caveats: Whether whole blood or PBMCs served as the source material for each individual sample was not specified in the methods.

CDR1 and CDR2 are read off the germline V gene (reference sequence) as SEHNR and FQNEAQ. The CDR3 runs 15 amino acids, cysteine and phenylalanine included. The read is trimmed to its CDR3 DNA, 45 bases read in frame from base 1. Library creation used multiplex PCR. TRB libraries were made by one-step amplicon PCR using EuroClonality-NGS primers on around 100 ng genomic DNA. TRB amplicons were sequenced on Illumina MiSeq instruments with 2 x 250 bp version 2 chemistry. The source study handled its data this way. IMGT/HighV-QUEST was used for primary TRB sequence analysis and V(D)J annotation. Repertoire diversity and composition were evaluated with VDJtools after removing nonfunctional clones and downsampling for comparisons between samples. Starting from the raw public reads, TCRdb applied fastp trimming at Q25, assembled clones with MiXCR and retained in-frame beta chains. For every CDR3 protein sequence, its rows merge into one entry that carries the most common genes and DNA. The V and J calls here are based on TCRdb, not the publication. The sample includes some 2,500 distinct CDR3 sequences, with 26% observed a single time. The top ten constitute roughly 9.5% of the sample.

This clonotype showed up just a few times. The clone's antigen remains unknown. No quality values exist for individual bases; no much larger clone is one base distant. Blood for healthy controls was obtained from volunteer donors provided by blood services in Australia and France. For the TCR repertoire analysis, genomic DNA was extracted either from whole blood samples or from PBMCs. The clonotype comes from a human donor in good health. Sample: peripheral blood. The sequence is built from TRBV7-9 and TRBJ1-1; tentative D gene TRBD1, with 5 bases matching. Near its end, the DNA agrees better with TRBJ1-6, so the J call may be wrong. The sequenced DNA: TGTGCCAGCAGCTCGGCCGGGACGATCTACTCACCCCTCCACTTT. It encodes CASSSAGTIYSPLHF.